What follows are 11 T cell receptor beta chains derived from one specimen sequenced in a study of T cell responses to AZD1222 COVID-19 vaccine. Libraries were prepared by immunoSEQ multiplex PCR; TCRdb keeps only in-frame clonotypes and omits some of them. Among roughly 26,000 clones listed, about 88% were seen once. The material sequenced was peripheral blood, taken 28 days after the second AZD1222 dose. These TCRs come from an adult who received the AZD1222 COVID-19 vaccine.

This clone has only one observation. V and J are TRBV4-3 and TRBJ1-2, with D maybe TRBD1 (6 bases). V was trimmed by 4 bases and J by 1 base, leaving 13 bases between them. The germline gives CDR1 LGHNA, CDR2 YSLEER. This CDR3 has 15 residues. DNA of the CDR3: TGCGCCAGCAGCCCCTTAACAGGGAATAACTATGGCTACACCTTC. Protein sequence: CASSPLTGNNYGYTF.

This clone was seen once. The V gene is TRBV18, the J gene TRBJ2-7; D unclear. Trimming left V 1 base short and J 5 bases short, with 6 bases between. The germline gives CDR1 KGHSH, CDR2 LQKENI. This CDR3 spans 12 amino acids. The CDR3 region is CASSPQGDEQYF. DNA for the CDR3: TGTGCCAGCTCACCACAAGGTGACGAGCAGTACTTC.

The chain is built from TRBV7-3 and TRBJ1-2; D is uncertain. Germline V gene lookup returns CDR1 SGHTA and CDR2 FQGTGA. Between the trimmed V and J ends, which lost 0 bases and 11 bases, there was a span of 13 bases. The CDR3 is 13 residues long. CDR3 amino acids: CASSLTAGSKYTF. In nucleotides, the CDR3 is TGTGCCAGCAGCTTAACCGCAGGTTCTAAGTACACCTTC. Combining the CDR3 with reference TRBV7-3 and TRBJ1-2 gives the whole variable domain GAGVSQTPSNKVTEKGKYVELRCDPISGHTALYWYRQSLGQGPEFLIYFQGTGAADDSGLPNDRFFAVRPEGSVSTLKIQRTERGDSAVYLCASSLTAGSKYTFGSGTRLTVV.

The V call is TRBV4-1, the J call TRBJ1-1; no clear D gene. The CDR3 is made up of 12 amino acids. In germline, CDR1 is MGHRA, CDR2 YSYEKL. V dropped 1 base and J dropped 4 bases, with 4 bases sitting between them. CDR3 in amino acids: CASSQGFTEAFF. The CDR3 DNA follows: TGCGCCAGCAGCCAAGGATTCACTGAAGCTTTCTTT.

This chain uses TRBV7-8 with TRBJ2-7; 10 positions match TRBD1. CDR1 SGHVS and CDR2 FQNEAQ come from the germline V gene. Unmatched junction bases numbered 8, after V lost 5 bases and J lost 4 bases. The CDR3 loop spans 15 amino acids. Here the CDR3 DNA reads TGTGCCAGCAGCGCGCGGGACAGGGGAAATTACGAGCAGTACTTC. The encoded protein is CASSARDRGNYEQYF.

This chain uses TRBV19 with TRBJ1-5; perhaps TRBD1 as D (6 bases). The CDR3 totals 15 residues. Trimming took off 10 bases at V and 0 bases at J, with 16 bases between the two ends. CDR1 is LNHDA and CDR2 is SQIVND in the germline V gene (reference sequence). The DNA for the CDR3 is TGTGCCATAAAGGACAGCGCGTATAGCAATCAGCCCCAGCATTTT. Translation gives CAIKDSAYSNQPQHF.

This rearrangement joins TRBV19 to TRBJ1-6; TRBD1 is a possible D gene (5 bases). CDR1 is LNHDA, CDR2 SQIVND, per germline (reference sequence). The V gene lost 5 bases and the J gene lost 7 bases, with 15 bases spanning the gap. The CDR3 runs to 15 residues. The CDR3 reads CASSERDRGNSPLHF. Written as DNA, the CDR3 is TGTGCCAGTAGTGAGCGGGACCGAGGGAATTCACCCCTCCACTTT. The variable domain in full, completed from reference TRBV19 and TRBJ1-6, reads DGGITQSPKYLFRKEGQNVTLSCEQNLNHDAMYWYRQDPGQGLRLIYYSQIVNDFQKGDIAEGYSVSREKKESFPLTVTSAQKNPTAFYLCASSERDRGNSPLHFGNGTRLTVT.

V usage is TRBV2 and J usage is TRBJ2-1; D is tentatively TRBD1 or TRBD2 (5 bases each). This CDR3 comprises 14 residues. V was clipped by 4 bases and J by 8 bases, with 15 bases between them. The germline CDR1 and CDR2 sequences are SNHLY and FYNNEI. The CDR3 is CASSVSGWRDEQFF. CDR3 DNA sequence: TGTGCCAGCAGTGTGTCAGGGTGGCGGGATGAGCAGTTCTTC.

This chain connects TRBV6-5 to TRBJ2-7; 7 bases match TRBD2. The CDR3 loop spans 13 amino acids. V shed 5 bases and J 3 bases; nucleotides not matched to a gene: 4. From germline, CDR1 is MNHEY and CDR2 SVGAGI. CDR3 loop: CASSPGRDYEQYF. In DNA form, the CDR3 reads TGTGCCAGCAGTCCGGGGAGGGACTACGAGCAGTACTTC.

The rearrangement joins TRBV6-1 to TRBJ2-7; 9 bases align to TRBD2. This CDR3 region has 16 residues. The trim removed 2 bases at V and 5 bases at J, leaving 10 bases unmatched. The germline V gene has CDR1 MNHNS and CDR2 SASEGT. The CDR3 nucleotides read TGTGCCAGCAGTGAACTAGCGGGGTCCCCCGTTGACGAGCAGTACTTC. This gives the protein CASSELAGSPVDEQYF.

V usage is TRBV10-3 and J usage is TRBJ2-1; TRBD1 is a possible D gene (6 bases). Germline V CDR1 and CDR2: ENHRY, SYGVKD. CDR3 length equals 16 residues. Trimming shortened V by 0 bases and J by 4 bases, and 13 bases separated the two germline ends. The CDR3 is CAISESSWGRYNEQFF. The CDR3 DNA reads as TGTGCCATCAGTGAGTCGAGCTGGGGGCGGTACAATGAGCAGTTCTTC.